This TCR beta chain was documented in a study of T cell responses to AZD1222 COVID-19 vaccine. Profiling relied on immunoSEQ multiplex PCR, and the TCRdb table lists in-frame clones only, not all of them. The table includes around 170,000 clones, about nine tenths detected once. Findings and limits, study-wide: Donors were chiefly white British, with a greater number of females, and clonal diversity was perhaps underestimated. Mapped onto spike, vaccine-associated CD4 TCRs spanned it and were dominant at 160-218 and 743-854. Reports say nearly half of spike-specific TCRs go after unmutated variant regions. Researchers took repertoire samples only after the peak T cell response had come.

V lost 3 bases and J 10 bases, leaving 7 bases between the germline ends. Germline CDR1 and CDR2: MNHEY and SMNVEV (reference sequence). The CDR3 runs 12 residues. As regards this clone: Its antigen remains unidentified.

Sequenced material: peripheral blood, taken on day 0 of AZD1222 vaccination. The rearrangement joins TRBV27 to TRBJ1-6; possibly TRBD1 for D (5 bases). This receptor was identified in an adult in good health. The CDR3 DNA reads as TGTGCCAGCAGTTTTGGGGGATCACCCCTCCACTTT. Protein: CASSFGGSPLHF.